Shown below are 30 T cell receptor beta chains from a single sample sequenced in a study of T cells in localized non-small cell lung cancer. Assay used: immunoSEQ multiplex PCR; TCRdb lists only in-frame clones, some missing. The profile covers over a thousand clones, with roughly 24% appearing a single time and 7.5% to 10% taken by the ten largest. The sequencing here drew on lung tumor tissue, taken before any cancer treatment. The source of these receptors is a man between 40 and 70 years old with stage II lung adenocarcinoma.

The V and J genes are TRBV12-5 and TRBJ2-1; 10 nucleotides align to TRBD2. CDR3 length equals 16 residues. CDR1 is LGHNT, CDR2 FRNRAP, per germline. Trimming at V came to 2 bases and at J to 4 bases, leaving 5 bases not matched to a gene. For the CDR3, the DNA is TGTGCTAGTGGTTTGCTAGCGGGGGCCGGGTACAATGAGCAGTTCTTC. Protein sequence: CASGLLAGAGYNEQFF.

About this clone itself: The sample holds other DNA sequences that translate to the same CDR3. The rearrangement uses TRBV19 and TRBJ1-1, with 7 bases that match TRBD1. The CDR3 extends over 13 amino acids. V lost 10 bases to trimming and J lost 2 bases; unmatched junction nucleotides: 7. Germline CDR1 reads LNHDA; CDR2 reads SQIVND (reference sequence). The CDR3 bases are TGTGCCACCCAGGAGGGGGCCAACACTGAAGCTTTCTTT. Its protein is CATQEGANTEAFF. The variable domain in full, with the rest retrieved from reference TRBV19 and TRBJ1-1, is DGGITQSPKYLFRKEGQNVTLSCEQNLNHDAMYWYRQDPGQGLRLIYYSQIVNDFQKGDIAEGYSVSREKKESFPLTVTSAQKNPTAFYLCATQEGANTEAFFGQGTRLTVV.

This clone was counted only a few times. This sequence joins TRBV10-2 and TRBJ1-2; TRBD1 matches 10 bases. Germline V CDR1 and CDR2: WSHSY, SAAADI. The CDR3 spans 17 residues. Unmatched junction bases numbered 9, after V lost 4 bases and J lost 1 base. The CDR3, as DNA: TGCGCCAGCAGTGGGGGGAACCGGGACAGGGGTAACTATGGCTACACCTTC. Amino acid sequence: CASSGGNRDRGNYGYTF.

The genes are TRBV28 and TRBJ2-3; 10 bases line up with TRBD1. V gave up 5 bases and J gave up 2 bases; unmatched junction bases: 13. There are 18 residues in the CDR3. Germline CDR1 and CDR2: MDHEN and SYDVKM. CDR3 DNA: TGTGCCAGCAGTCCCGGCCCAGGACAGGGGGGTTTCACAGATACGCAGTATTTT. It yields the protein CASSPGPGQGGFTDTQYF.

This clone is judged large. The genes are TRBV11-3 and TRBJ1-1; D possibly corresponds to TRBD1 (6 bases). The CDR3 length is 14 residues. The V gene lost 2 bases and the J gene lost 0 bases, with 7 bases spanning the gap. In germline, CDR1 is SGHNT, CDR2 YENEEA. The CDR3, as DNA: TGTGCCAGCAGCTTACAGGGGATGAACACTGAAGCTTTCTTT. As protein: CASSLQGMNTEAFF.

In its sample, this clone ranks as medium-sized (0.01 to 0.1%). The chain has TRBV11-3 and TRBJ2-7; 10 nucleotides match TRBD2. This CDR3 has 15 amino acids. The germline V gene encodes CDR1 SGHNT and CDR2 YENEEA. With 4 bases clipped from V and 0 bases from J, the junction kept 3 bases outside the gene matches. As DNA, the CDR3 is TGTGCCAGCAGCTCGGGACTAGCGTACTCCTACGAGCAGTACTTC. Translation gives CASSSGLAYSYEQYF.

The V call is TRBV6-8, the J call TRBJ2-2; D assignment may be TRBD1 or TRBD2 (6 bases each). The CDR3 spans 15 residues. Trimming pared 7 bases from V and 4 bases from J, leaving 16 bases between. Germline V gene lookup returns CDR1 MNHGY and CDR2 SAAAGT. The DNA of the CDR3 is TGTGCCAGCACCCCGAGGGGGGCGCGCACCGGGGAGCTGTTTTTT. Amino acid sequence: CASTPRGARTGELFF.

The V gene is TRBV29-1, the J gene TRBJ2-3; D is perhaps TRBD1 (5 bases). CDR3 length: 15 amino acids. V lost 3 bases and J lost 2, with 15 bases in between. Germline V lookup: CDR1 SQVTM, CDR2 ANQGSEA. The DNA for the CDR3 is TGCAGCGTTGACTCTTACAGGCCCTACACAGATACGCAGTATTTT. Translation gives CSVDSYRPYTDTQYF.

This clone is large within its sample. The chain recombines TRBV11-3 with TRBJ2-5; a weak D match, TRBD1 (5 bases). Germline CDR1 reads SGHNT; CDR2 reads YENEEA. The CDR3 spans 15 residues. V was cut by 3 bases and J by 1 base, with 12 bases left in between. CDR3 sequence (DNA): TGTGCCAGCAGCTTGGTAGGGCAGGGCCAAGAGACCCAGTACTTC. Translated: CASSLVGQGQETQYF.

V is TRBV30 and J is TRBJ2-3; perhaps TRBD1 as D (6 bases). V was trimmed by 4 bases and J by 0 bases, leaving 14 bases between them. Germline CDR1 reads GTSNPN; CDR2 reads SVGIG (reference sequence). This CDR3 has 15 amino acids. This CDR3 is CAWTLFGQSTDTQYF. CDR3 DNA: TGTGCCTGGACCCTATTTGGACAGAGCACAGATACGCAGTATTTT.

The chain carries TRBV5-1 and TRBJ2-5; 12 bases match TRBD2. The CDR3 loop spans 16 amino acids. Trimming removed 4 bases from V and 4 bases from J; junction bases left unmatched: 8. The germline V gene has CDR1 SGHRS and CDR2 YFSETQ. Written as DNA, the CDR3 is TGCGCCAGCAGCCCCCTGACTAGCGGGGGTTCAGAGACCCAGTACTTC. Encoded protein: CASSPLTSGGSETQYF. The full variable domain, in which reference TRBV5-1 and TRBJ2-5 provide the parts outside the CDR3, is KAGVTQTPRYLIKTRGQQVTLSCSPISGHRSVSWYQQTPGQGLQFLFEYFSETQRNKGNFPGRFSGRQFSNSRSEMNVSTLELGDSALYLCASSPLTSGGSETQYFGPGTRLLVL.

The rearrangement links TRBV5-1 to TRBJ1-5, with 7 bases fitting TRBD1. Germline V CDR1 and CDR2: SGHRS, YFSETQ. There are 15 residues in the CDR3. Losses at the gene ends were 4 bases for V and 5 bases for J; bases not matched to a gene: 9. CDR3 loop: CASSIGTDSYQPQHF. The CDR3 coding sequence is TGCGCCAGCAGCATAGGGACAGACAGTTATCAGCCCCAGCATTTT.

The rearrangement uses TRBV28 and TRBJ1-2; D not resolved. Between the trimmed V and J ends, which lost 1 base and 7 bases, there was a span of 16 bases. The CDR3 is 15 residues long. Germline CDR1 and CDR2: MDHEN and SYDVKM. CDR3 sequence: CASSLSAQNLGGYTF. In DNA, the CDR3 is TGTGCCAGCAGTTTATCAGCGCAAAACTTGGGTGGCTACACCTTC.

The CDR3 sequence: CASSFRRGSQPQHF. In DNA form, the CDR3 reads TGTGCCAGCAGCTTCAGGAGGGGTAGTCAGCCCCAGCATTTT. This chain joins TRBV11-3 and TRBJ1-5, with D possibly matching TRBD1 (5 bases). There are 14 residues in the CDR3. The V gene's germline CDR1 is SGHNT and CDR2 YENEEA. Between the trimmed V and J ends, which lost 3 bases and 6 bases, there was a span of 12 bases.

The chain employs TRBV11-3 and TRBJ1-6; 8 nucleotides align to TRBD1. Germline trimming cut 4 bases from V and 8 bases from J; bases unmatched to any gene: 4. CDR3 length: 14 residues. Germline CDR1 and CDR2: SGHNT and YENEEA. The DNA of the CDR3 is TGTGCCAGCAGCTCCCAGACAGGGGATTCACCCCTCCACTTT. It is translated as CASSSQTGDSPLHF.

This clone is large (0.1 to 1%) in the sample. This sequence joins TRBV6-8 and TRBJ2-7; D is uncertain. Germline-derived CDR1 and CDR2 are MNHGY and SAAAGT. Trimming left V 4 bases short and J 5 bases short, with 15 bases between. This CDR3 is built from 14 residues. CDR3 in DNA: TGTGCCAGCAGTTCGATAGGCAGAGAAAACGAGCAGTACTTC. Its protein is CASSSIGRENEQYF.

This clone counts as large. The V call is TRBV9, the J call TRBJ2-4, with 9 positions matching TRBD1. The V gene's germline CDR1 is SGDLS and CDR2 YYNGEE. J was trimmed by 0 bases and V by 0 bases; bases with no gene match: 1. The CDR3 runs to 16 residues. The CDR3 bases are TGTGCCAGCAGCGTAGGACAGGGGGTAGCCAAAAACATTCAGTACTTC. It yields the protein CASSVGQGVAKNIQYF.

This clone was seen a few times. The CDR3 sequence: CASSPDLSGANVLTF. The CDR3 DNA is TGTGCCAGCAGCCCCGACCTTTCTGGGGCCAACGTCCTGACTTTC. This rearrangement joins TRBV11-3 to TRBJ2-6; D ambiguous. The CDR3 totals 15 residues. Trimming pared 5 bases from V and 1 base from J, leaving 9 bases between. The germline V gene has CDR1 SGHNT and CDR2 YENEEA. Drawing the rest from reference TRBV11-3 and TRBJ2-6, the complete variable domain is EAGVVQSPRYKIIEKKQPVAFWCNPISGHNTLYWYLQNLGQGPELLIRYENEEAVDDSQLPKDRFSAERLKGVDSTLKIQPAELGDSAVYLCASSPDLSGANVLTFGAGSRLTVL.

Comment on this clone: The sample holds other DNA sequences that translate to the same CDR3. The chain couples TRBV11-3 to TRBJ1-1, with 8 bases matching TRBD1. After removal of 5 bases from V and 0 bases from J, the junction contained 2 bases not matched to a gene. There are 14 residues in the CDR3. Germline CDR1 SGHNT, CDR2 YENEEA. CDR3: CASSRTGMNTEAFF. Written as DNA, the CDR3 is TGTGCCAGCAGCAGGACAGGGATGAACACTGAAGCTTTCTTT. Full variable domain (missing parts from reference TRBV11-3 and TRBJ1-1): EAGVVQSPRYKIIEKKQPVAFWCNPISGHNTLYWYLQNLGQGPELLIRYENEEAVDDSQLPKDRFSAERLKGVDSTLKIQPAELGDSAVYLCASSRTGMNTEAFFGQGTRLTVV.

This clone came up a few times. The chain is built from TRBV6-8 and TRBJ2-5; TRBD2 aligns across 14 bases. CDR1 MNHGY and CDR2 SAAAGT come from the germline V gene. Trimming took 4 bases from V and 5 from J; bases not matched to a gene: 3. The CDR3 extends over 15 amino acids. DNA for the CDR3: TGTGCCAGCAGTTGGGGGACTAGCGGGGGTGAGACCCAGTACTTC. The encoded protein is CASSWGTSGGETQYF.

In this sample, this clone turned up a few times. The chain couples TRBV6-8 to TRBJ1-3, with D possibly TRBD1 on 5 matching bases. V shed 6 bases and J shed 0 bases, with 15 bases lying between them. Germline CDR1 is MNHGY and CDR2 is SAAAGT. CDR3 length equals 16 residues. CDR3 amino acids: CASRQGVGSSGNTIYF. CDR3 bases: TGTGCCAGCAGGCAGGGTGTTGGTAGCTCTGGAAACACCATATATTTT.

This clone is termed medium-sized (0.01 to 0.1%). The chain combines TRBV11-3 with TRBJ2-7; 10 positions agree with TRBD2. The CDR3 has 14 residues. V lost 5 bases to trimming and J lost 5 bases; unmatched junction nucleotides: 6. The V gene's germline CDR1 is SGHNT and CDR2 YENEEA. The CDR3 protein is CASSQGLASDEQYF. The CDR3 nucleotides read TGTGCCAGCAGCCAGGGACTAGCGTCCGACGAGCAGTACTTC.

The genes are TRBV11-3 and TRBJ2-7; 9 positions agree with TRBD2. The CDR3 runs to 14 residues. The junction had 5 bases not matched to a gene; V was cut back by 6 bases and J by 2 bases. The germline CDR1 and CDR2 sequences are SGHNT and YENEEA. The CDR3 protein is CASRVSGRTYEQYF. DNA of the CDR3: TGTGCCAGCAGGGTTAGCGGGAGAACCTACGAGCAGTACTTC.

The chain is built from TRBV6-8 and TRBJ1-3, with TRBD1 as a possible D gene (5 bases). V shed 0 bases and J shed 2 bases, with 8 bases lying between them. CDR3 length: 15 amino acids. CDR1 is MNHGY and CDR2 is SAAAGT in the germline V gene. The CDR3 here is CASSYSRDPGNTIYF. The CDR3, as DNA: TGTGCCAGCAGTTACTCGAGGGACCCTGGAAACACCATATATTTT.

This clone was counted a few times. The chain couples TRBV18 to TRBJ2-2; D gene uncertain. The CDR3 extends over 16 amino acids. The V gene's germline CDR1 is KGHSH and CDR2 LQKENI. Trimming pared 1 base from V and 1 base from J, leaving 10 bases between. The CDR3 reads CASSPLGWGNTGELFF. CDR3 DNA sequence: TGTGCCAGCTCACCACTGGGCTGGGGGAACACCGGGGAGCTGTTTTTT.

This rearrangement joins TRBV9 to TRBJ2-3; D is possibly TRBD2 (5 bases). The germline gives CDR1 SGDLS, CDR2 YYNGEE. This CDR3 contains 18 residues. Trimming shortened V by 3 bases and J by 5 bases, and 25 bases separated the two germline ends. The CDR3 DNA follows: TGTGCCAGCAGCGGCCCTCCAAGGTCGGGCGGGTTGGTAGATACGCAGTATTTT. Translation gives CASSGPPRSGGLVDTQYF.

The chain links TRBV5-1 to TRBJ2-7; D possibly uses TRBD1 or TRBD2 (6 bases each). The germline V gene has CDR1 SGHRS and CDR2 YFSETQ. The CDR3 covers 17 residues. V dropped 7 bases and J dropped 0 bases, with 23 bases sitting between them. CDR3 in amino acids: CASQPNARGASSYEQYF. In nucleotides, the CDR3 is TGCGCCAGCCAACCTAATGCAAGGGGGGCCTCCTCCTACGAGCAGTACTTC.

In this sample, this clone turned up a few times. The chain combines TRBV7-5 with TRBJ2-2; TRBD1 reflects the table's D call only, with no check against the DNA. TRBV7-5 is annotated as a pseudogene. CDR3 length equals 14 residues. The CDR3 nucleotides read TGTGCCAGCAGCTTGGGACAGGGGCGAGAGGAGCTGTTTTTT. Its translation is CASSLGQGREELFF.

The chain links TRBV6-8 to TRBJ2-3, with 13 bases fitting TRBD2. The germline gives CDR1 MNHGY, CDR2 SAAAGT. V shed 4 bases and J 5 bases; nucleotides not matched to a gene: 9. The length of the CDR3 is 17 residues. CDR3 sequence reads: CASSSLTSGGKKDTQYF. The CDR3 DNA follows: TGTGCCAGCAGTTCGCTGACTAGCGGGGGGAAAAAAGATACGCAGTATTTT.

The rearrangement uses TRBV9 and TRBJ1-2; D is uncertain. Trimming removed 3 bases from V and 8 bases from J, with 11 bases in between. CDR1 and CDR2 (germline): SGDLS, YYNGEE. The CDR3 spans 12 residues. The CDR3 DNA is TGTGCCAGCAGCGGCACGGATTTAGGCTACACCTTC. It yields the protein CASSGTDLGYTF.